This T cell receptor (beta chain) appears in the sequencing data of a study of blood T cells in healthy people across ages. Trimming at V came to 7 bases and at J to 0 bases, leaving 4 bases not matched to a gene. This CDR3 spans 14 amino acids. CDR1 is SQVTM, CDR2 ANQGSEA, per germline. This clonotype was seen repeatedly, ten times or more. For the second PCR, which ran for 7 to 11 cycles, a sample-barcoded 5' primer and a J-beta primer mix were used. TCRdb recomputed calls from the 5' RACE reads with MiXCR, one row per CDR3 protein. The sample includes around 1,500,000 distinct CDR3 sequences, roughly 28% of them seen just once.

The V gene is TRBV29-1, the J gene TRBJ2-1, with 9 bases that match TRBD1. Sequencing was carried out using blood. The source of this sequence is a woman aged 25-40 years in good health. The CDR3 region is CSGDRDGSYNEQFF. DNA for the CDR3: TGCAGCGGGGACAGGGACGGCTCCTACAATGAGCAGTTCTTC.